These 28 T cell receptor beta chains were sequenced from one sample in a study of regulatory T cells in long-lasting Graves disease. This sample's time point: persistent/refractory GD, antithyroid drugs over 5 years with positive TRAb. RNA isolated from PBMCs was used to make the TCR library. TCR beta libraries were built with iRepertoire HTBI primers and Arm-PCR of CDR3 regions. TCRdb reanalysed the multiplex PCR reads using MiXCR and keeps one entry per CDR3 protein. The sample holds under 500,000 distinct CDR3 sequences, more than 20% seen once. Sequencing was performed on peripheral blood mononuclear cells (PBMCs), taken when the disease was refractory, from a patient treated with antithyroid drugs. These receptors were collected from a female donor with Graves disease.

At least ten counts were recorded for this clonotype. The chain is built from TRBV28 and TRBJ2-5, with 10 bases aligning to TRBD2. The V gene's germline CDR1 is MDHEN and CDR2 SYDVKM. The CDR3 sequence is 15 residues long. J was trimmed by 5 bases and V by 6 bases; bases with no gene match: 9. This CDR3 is CASSRRTSGLETQYF. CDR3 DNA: TGTGCCAGCAGCCGACGGACTAGCGGACTGGAGACCCAGTACTTC.

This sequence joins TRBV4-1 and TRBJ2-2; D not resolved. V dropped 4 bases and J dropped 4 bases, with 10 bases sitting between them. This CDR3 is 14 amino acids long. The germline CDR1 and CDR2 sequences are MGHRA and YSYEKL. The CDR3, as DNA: TGCGCCAGCAGCCTAGAAAGTAGCACCGGGGAGCTGTTTTTT. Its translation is CASSLESSTGELFF.

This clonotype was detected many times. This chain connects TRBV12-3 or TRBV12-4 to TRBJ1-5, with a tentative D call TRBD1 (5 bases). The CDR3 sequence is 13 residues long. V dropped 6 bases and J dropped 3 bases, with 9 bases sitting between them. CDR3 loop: CASREQDNQPQHF. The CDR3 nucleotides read TGTGCCAGCAGGGAACAGGACAATCAGCCCCAGCATTTT.

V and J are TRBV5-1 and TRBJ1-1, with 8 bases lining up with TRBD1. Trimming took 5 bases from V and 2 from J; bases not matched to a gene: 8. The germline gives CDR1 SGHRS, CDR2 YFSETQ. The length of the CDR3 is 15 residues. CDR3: CASRPTGGINTEAFF. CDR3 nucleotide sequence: TGCGCCAGCAGGCCTACAGGGGGTATCAACACTGAAGCTTTCTTT.

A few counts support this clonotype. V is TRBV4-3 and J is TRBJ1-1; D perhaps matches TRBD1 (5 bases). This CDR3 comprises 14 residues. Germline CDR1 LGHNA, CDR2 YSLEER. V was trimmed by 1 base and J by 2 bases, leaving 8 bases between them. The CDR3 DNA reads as TGCGCCAGCAGCCAAGGACAGCCAAACACTGAAGCTTTCTTT. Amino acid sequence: CASSQGQPNTEAFF.

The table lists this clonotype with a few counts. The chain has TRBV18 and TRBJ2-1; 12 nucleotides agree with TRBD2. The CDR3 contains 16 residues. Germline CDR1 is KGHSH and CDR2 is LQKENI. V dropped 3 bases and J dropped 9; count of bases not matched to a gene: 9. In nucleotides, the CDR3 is TGTGCCAGCTCACCGCGACTAGCGGGAGTGTTTTCTGAGCAGTTCTTC. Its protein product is CASSPRLAGVFSEQFF. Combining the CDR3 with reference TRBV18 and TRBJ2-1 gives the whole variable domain NAGVMQNPRHLVRRRGQEARLRCSPMKGHSHVYWYRQLPEEGLKFMVYLQKENIIDESGMPKERFSAEFPKEGPSILRIQQVVRGDSAAYFCASSPRLAGVFSEQFFGPGTRLTVL.

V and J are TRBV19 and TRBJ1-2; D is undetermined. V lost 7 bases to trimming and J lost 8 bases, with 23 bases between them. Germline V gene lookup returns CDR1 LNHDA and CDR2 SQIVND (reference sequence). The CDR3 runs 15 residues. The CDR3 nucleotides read TGTGCCAGTACCCCCCAGCAGGACCGACCTCGGGGCTACACCTTC. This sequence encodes CASTPQQDRPRGYTF.

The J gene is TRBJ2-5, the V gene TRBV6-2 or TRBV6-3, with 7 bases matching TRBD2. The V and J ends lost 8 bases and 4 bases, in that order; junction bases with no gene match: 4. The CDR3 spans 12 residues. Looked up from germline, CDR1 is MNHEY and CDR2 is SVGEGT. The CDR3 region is CASGRARETQYF. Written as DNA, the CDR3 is TGTGCCAGCGGGAGGGCCAGAGAGACCCAGTACTTC.

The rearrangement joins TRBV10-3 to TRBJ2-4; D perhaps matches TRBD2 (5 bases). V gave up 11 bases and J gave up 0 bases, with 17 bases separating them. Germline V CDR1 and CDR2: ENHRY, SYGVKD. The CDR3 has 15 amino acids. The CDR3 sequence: CASANGDVAKNIQYF. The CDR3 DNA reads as TGTGCCTCAGCCAACGGGGATGTAGCCAAAAACATTCAGTACTTC.

The CDR3 reads CASRDAGSSYEQYF. For the CDR3, the DNA is TGTGCCAGCAGAGACGCCGGGAGCTCCTACGAGCAGTACTTC. The genes are TRBV11-2 and TRBJ2-7; D is perhaps TRBD2 (6 bases). The V and J ends lost 6 bases and 0 bases respectively, with 12 bases between them. Germline assignment: CDR1 SGHAT and CDR2 FQNNGV. This CDR3 spans 14 amino acids.

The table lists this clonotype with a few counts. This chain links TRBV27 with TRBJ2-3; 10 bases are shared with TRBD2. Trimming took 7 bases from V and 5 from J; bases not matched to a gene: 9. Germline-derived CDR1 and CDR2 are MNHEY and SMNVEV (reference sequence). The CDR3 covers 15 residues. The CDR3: CASTRTSGAVDTQYF. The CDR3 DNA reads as TGTGCCAGCACCCGGACTAGCGGAGCCGTAGATACGCAGTATTTT.

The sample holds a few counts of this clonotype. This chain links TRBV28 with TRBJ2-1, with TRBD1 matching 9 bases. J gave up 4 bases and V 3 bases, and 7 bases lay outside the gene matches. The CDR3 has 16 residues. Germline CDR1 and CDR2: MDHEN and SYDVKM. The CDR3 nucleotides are TGTGCCAGCAGTTTGTCCCGGGACAGGGCTTACAATGAGCAGTTCTTC. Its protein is CASSLSRDRAYNEQFF.

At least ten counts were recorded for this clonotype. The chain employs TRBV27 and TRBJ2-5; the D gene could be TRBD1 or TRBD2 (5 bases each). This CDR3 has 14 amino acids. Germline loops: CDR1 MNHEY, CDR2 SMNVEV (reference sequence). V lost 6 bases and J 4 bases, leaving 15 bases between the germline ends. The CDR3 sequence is CASRNWGFGETQYF. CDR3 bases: TGTGCCAGCAGAAATTGGGGGTTTGGAGAGACCCAGTACTTC.

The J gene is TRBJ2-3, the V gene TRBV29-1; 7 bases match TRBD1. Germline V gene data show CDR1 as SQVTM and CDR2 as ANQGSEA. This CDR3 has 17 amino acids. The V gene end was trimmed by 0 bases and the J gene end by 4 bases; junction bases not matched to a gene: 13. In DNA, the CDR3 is TGCAGCGTTGAAGATGGTGGGGCAGGGGGTTTGGCAGATACGCAGTATTTT. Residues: CSVEDGGAGGLADTQYF.

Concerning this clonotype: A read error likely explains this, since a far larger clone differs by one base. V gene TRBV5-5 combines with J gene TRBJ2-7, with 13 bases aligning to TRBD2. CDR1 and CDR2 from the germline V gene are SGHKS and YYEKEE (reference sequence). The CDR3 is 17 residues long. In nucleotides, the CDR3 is TGTGCCAGCAGCTACCCAGGGACTAGCGGGAACTCCTACGAGGAGTACTTC. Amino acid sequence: CASSYPGTSGNSYEEYF.

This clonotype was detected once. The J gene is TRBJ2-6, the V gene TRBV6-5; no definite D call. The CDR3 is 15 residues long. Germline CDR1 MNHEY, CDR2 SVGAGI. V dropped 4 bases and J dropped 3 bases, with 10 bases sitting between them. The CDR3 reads CASSSGPVGANVLTF. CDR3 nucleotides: TGTGCCAGCAGTTCTGGACCCGTTGGGGCCAACGTCCTGACTTTC.

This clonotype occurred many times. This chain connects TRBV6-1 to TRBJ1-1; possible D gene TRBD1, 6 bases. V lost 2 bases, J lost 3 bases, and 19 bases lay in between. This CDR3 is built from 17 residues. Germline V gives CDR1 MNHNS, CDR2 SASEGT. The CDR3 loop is CASSEFLLRTVYTEAFF. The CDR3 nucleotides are TGTGCCAGCAGTGAATTTTTATTGAGGACAGTGTACACTGAAGCTTTCTTT.

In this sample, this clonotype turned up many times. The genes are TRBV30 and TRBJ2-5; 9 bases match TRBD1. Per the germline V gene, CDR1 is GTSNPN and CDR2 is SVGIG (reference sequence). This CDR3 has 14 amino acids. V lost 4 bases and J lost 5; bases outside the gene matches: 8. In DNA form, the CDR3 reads TGTGCCTGGAACATCGGACAGGGGATGGAGACCCAGTACTTC. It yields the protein CAWNIGQGMETQYF.

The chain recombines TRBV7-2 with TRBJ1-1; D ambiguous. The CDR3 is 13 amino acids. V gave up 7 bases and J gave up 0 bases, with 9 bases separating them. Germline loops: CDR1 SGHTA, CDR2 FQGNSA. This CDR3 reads CASIFRLNTEAFF. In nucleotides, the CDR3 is TGTGCCAGCATCTTCAGGTTGAACACTGAAGCTTTCTTT.

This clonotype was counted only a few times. CDR3 sequence reads: CAWRGSSGAFF. The CDR3 bases are TGTGCCTGGAGGGGGTCCTCTGGAGCTTTCTTT. V usage is TRBV30 and J usage is TRBJ1-1; D gene uncertain. The germline V and J ends were trimmed by 3 bases and 10 bases, with 12 bases remaining between them. CDR1 is GTSNPN, CDR2 SVGIG, per germline (reference sequence). CDR3 length equals 11 residues.

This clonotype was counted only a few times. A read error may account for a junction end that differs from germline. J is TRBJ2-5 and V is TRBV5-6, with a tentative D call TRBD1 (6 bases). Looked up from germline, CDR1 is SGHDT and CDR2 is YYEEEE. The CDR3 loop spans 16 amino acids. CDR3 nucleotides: TGTGCCAGCAGCGGACCGGAACAGGGTTATTCAGAGGCCCAGTACTTC. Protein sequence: CASSGPEQGYSEAQYF.

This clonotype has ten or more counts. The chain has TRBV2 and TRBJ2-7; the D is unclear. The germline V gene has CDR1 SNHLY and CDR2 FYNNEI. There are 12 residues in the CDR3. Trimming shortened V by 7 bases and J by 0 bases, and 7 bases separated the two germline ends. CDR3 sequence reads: CASNRVSYEQYF. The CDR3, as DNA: TGTGCCAGCAACCGCGTCTCCTACGAGCAGTACTTC.

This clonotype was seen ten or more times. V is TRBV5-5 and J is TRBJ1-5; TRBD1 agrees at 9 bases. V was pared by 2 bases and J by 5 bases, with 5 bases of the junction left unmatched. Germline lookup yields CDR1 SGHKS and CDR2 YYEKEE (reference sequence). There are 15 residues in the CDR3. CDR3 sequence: CASSFRTGVYQPQHF. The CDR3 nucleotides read TGTGCCAGCAGCTTCAGGACAGGGGTCTATCAGCCCCAGCATTTT.

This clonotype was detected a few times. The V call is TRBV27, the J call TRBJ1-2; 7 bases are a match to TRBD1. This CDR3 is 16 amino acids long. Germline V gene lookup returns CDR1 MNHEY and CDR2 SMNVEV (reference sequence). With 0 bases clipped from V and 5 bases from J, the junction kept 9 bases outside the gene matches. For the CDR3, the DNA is TGTGCCAGCAGTTTATCGGAGGGGGCCGAATTGTATGGCTACACCTTC. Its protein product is CASSLSEGAELYGYTF.

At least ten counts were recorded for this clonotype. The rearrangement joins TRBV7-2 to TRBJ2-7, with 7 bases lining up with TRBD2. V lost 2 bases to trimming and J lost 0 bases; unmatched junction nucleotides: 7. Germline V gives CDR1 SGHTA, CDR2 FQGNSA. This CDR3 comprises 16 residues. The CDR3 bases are TGTGCCAGCAGCTTATGGCGAGCGGGGAGCTCCTACGAGCAGTACTTC. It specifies CASSLWRAGSSYEQYF.

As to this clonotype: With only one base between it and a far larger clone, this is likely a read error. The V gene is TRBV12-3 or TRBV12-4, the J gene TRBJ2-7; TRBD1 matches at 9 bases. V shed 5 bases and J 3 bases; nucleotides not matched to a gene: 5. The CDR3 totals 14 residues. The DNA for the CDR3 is TGTGCCAGCAGTGGGACAGGGTCGTTCTACGAGCAGTACTTC. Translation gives CASSGTGSFYEQYF.

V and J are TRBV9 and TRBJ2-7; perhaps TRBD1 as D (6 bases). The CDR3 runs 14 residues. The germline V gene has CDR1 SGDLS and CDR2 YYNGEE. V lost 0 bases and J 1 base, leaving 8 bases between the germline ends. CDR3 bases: TGTGCCAGCAGCGTAGAGGGGGAGTCCTACGAGCAGTACTTC. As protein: CASSVEGESYEQYF.

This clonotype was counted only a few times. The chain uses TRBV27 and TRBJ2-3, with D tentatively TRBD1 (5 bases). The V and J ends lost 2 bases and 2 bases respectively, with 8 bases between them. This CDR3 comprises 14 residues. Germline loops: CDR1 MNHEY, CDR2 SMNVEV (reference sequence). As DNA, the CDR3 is TGTGCCAGCAGTTTAGACAGACCCACAGATACGCAGTATTTT. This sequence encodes CASSLDRPTDTQYF.